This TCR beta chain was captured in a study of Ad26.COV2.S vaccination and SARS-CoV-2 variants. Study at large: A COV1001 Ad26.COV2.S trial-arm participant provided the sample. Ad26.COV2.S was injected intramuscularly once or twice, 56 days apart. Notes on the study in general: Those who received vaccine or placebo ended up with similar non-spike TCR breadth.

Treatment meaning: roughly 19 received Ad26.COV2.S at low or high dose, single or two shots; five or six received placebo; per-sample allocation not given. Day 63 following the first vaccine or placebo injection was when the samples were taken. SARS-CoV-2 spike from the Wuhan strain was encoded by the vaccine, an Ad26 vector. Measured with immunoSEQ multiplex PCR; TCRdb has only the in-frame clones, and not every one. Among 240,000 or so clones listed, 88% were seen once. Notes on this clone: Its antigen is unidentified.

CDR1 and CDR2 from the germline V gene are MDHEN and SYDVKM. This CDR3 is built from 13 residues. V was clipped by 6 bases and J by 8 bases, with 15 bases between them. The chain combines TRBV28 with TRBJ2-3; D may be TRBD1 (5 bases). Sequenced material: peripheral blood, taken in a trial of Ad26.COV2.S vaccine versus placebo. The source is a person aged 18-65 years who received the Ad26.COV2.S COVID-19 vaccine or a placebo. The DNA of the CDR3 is TGTGCCAGCAGGCATCAGAGCAGGGCTACGCAGTATTTT. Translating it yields CASRHQSRATQYF.